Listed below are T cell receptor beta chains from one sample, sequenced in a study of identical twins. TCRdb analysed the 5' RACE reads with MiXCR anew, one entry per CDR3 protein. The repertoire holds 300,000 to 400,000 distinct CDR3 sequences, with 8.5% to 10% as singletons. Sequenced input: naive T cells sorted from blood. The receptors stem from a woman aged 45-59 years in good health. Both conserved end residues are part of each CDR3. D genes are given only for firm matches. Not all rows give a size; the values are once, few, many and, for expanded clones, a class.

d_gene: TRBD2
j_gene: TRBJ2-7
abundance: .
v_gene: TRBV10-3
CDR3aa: CAIRQTLAGSDEQYF
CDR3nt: TGTGCCATCAGGCAAACACTAGCGGGATCAGACGAGCAGTACTTC

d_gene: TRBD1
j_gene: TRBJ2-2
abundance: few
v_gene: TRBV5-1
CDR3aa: CASSPGDREKIGELFF
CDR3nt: TGCGCCAGCAGCCCTGGGGACAGGGAAAAGATCGGGGAGCTGTTTTTT

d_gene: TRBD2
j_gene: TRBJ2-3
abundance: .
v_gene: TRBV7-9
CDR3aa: CASSFSGYTDTQYF
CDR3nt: TGTGCCAGCAGCTTTAGCGGGTACACAGATACGCAGTATTTT

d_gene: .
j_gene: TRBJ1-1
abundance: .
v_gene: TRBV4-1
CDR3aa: CASSQEPGTSLPGTEAFF
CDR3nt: TGCGCCAGCAGCCAAGAGCCCGGGACATCACTCCCGGGGACTGAAGCTTTCTTT

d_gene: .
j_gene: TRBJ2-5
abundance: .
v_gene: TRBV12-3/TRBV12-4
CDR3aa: CASSPRPPTQYF
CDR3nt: TGTGCCAGCAGTCCCAGACCTCCTACCCAGTACTTC

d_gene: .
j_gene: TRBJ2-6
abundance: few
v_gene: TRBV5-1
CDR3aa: CASTTASGANVLTF
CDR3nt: TGCGCCAGCACCACAGCCTCTGGGGCCAACGTCCTGACTTTC

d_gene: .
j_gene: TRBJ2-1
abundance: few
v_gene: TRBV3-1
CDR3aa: CASSGRTVNEQFF
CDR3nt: TGTGCCAGCAGCGGGCGGACAGTAAATGAGCAGTTCTTC

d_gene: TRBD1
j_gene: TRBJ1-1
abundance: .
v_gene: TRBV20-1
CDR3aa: CSARDATRGGTEAFF
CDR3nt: TGCAGTGCTAGAGATGCCACCAGGGGGGGGACTGAAGCTTTCTTT

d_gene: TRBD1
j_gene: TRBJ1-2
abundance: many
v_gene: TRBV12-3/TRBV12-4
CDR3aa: CASSWDRTNYGYTF
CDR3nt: TGTGCCAGCAGTTGGGACAGAACTAACTATGGCTACACCTTC

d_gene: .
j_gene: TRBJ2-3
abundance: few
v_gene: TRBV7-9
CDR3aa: CASSLGLASQPDTQYF
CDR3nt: TGTGCCAGCAGCCTGGGGTTGGCTAGTCAGCCAGATACGCAGTATTTT

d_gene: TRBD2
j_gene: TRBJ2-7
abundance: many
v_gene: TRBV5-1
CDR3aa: CASSFEGGFPYEQYF
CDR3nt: TGCGCCAGCAGCTTCGAGGGAGGGTTCCCCTACGAGCAGTACTTC

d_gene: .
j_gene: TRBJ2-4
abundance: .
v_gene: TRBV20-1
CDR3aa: CSGVEVDKNIQYF
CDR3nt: TGCAGTGGTGTGGAGGTTGACAAAAACATTCAGTACTTC

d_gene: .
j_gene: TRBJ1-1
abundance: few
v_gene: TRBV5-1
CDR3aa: CASSLEFGGGATEAFF
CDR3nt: TGCGCCAGCAGCTTGGAATTTGGTGGAGGGGCCACTGAAGCTTTCTTT

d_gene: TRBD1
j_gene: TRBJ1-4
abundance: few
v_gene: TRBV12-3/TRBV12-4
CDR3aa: CASSQALTGGPNEKLFF
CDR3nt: TGTGCCAGCAGTCAAGCCTTGACAGGGGGGCCCAATGAAAAACTGTTTTTT

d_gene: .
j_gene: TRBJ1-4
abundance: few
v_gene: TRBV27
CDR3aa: CATGSSGYEKLFF
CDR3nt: TGTGCCACGGGGAGCAGCGGTTATGAAAAACTGTTTTTT

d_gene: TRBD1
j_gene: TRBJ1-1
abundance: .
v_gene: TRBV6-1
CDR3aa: CACSGTGGLNTEAFF
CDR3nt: TGTGCCTGTTCCGGGACAGGGGGTTTGAACACTGAAGCTTTCTTT

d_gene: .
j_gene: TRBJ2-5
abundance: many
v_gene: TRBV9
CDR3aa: CASSVGNQRETQYF
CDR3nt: TGTGCCAGCAGCGTAGGAAACCAACGGGAGACCCAGTACTTC

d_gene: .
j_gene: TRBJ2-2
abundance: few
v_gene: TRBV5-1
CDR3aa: CASSPPVSLFGELFF
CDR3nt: TGCGCCAGCAGCCCCCCTGTCTCCCTTTTTGGGGAGCTGTTTTTT

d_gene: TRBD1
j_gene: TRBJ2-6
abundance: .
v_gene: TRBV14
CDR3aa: CASSQVRQGARGANVLTF
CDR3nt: TGTGCCAGCAGCCAAGTCAGGCAGGGGGCGAGAGGGGCCAACGTCCTGACTTTC

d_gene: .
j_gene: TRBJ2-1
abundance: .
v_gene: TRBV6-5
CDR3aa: CASLGGNEQFF
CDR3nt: TGTGCCAGCCTGGGGGGCAATGAGCAGTTCTTC

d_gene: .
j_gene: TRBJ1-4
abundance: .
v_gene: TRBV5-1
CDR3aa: CASSTGNNEKLFF
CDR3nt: TGCGCCAGCAGCACAGGGAATAATGAAAAACTGTTTTTT

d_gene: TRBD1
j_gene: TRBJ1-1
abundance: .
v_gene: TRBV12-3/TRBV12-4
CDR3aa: CASRILGGNTEAFF
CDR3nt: TGTGCCAGCAGAATCCTAGGGGGCAACACTGAAGCTTTCTTT

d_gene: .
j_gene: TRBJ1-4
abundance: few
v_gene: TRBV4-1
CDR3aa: CASSPGIKGDEKLFF
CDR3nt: TGCGCCAGCAGCCCAGGGATAAAAGGGGATGAAAAACTGTTTTTT

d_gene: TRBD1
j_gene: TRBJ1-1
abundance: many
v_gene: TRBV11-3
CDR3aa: CASSIPGTGDTEAFF
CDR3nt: TGTGCCAGCAGCATACCGGGGACAGGGGACACTGAAGCTTTCTTT

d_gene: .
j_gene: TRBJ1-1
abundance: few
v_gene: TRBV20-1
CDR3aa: CSASIGNTEAFF
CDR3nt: TGCAGTGCTAGTATCGGGAACACTGAAGCTTTCTTT

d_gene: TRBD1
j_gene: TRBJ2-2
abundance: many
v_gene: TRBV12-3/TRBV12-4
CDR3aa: CASSFLVAGTGGNTGELFF
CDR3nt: TGTGCCAGCAGTTTTCTAGTGGCGGGGACAGGGGGTAACACCGGGGAGCTGTTTTTT

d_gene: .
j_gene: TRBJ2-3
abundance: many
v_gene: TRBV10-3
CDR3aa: CAIRNILPPTDTQYF
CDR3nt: TGTGCCATCAGAAACATCCTACCTCCCACAGATACGCAGTATTTT

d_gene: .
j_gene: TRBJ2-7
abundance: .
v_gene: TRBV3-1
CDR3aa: CASSHAGGGGYEQYF
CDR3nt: TGTGCCAGCAGCCATGCGGGCGGGGGCGGGTACGAGCAGTACTTC

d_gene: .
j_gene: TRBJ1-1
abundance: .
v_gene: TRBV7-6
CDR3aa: CASSPSIGMNTEAFF
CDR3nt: TGTGCCAGCAGCCCGAGTATCGGGATGAACACTGAAGCTTTCTTT

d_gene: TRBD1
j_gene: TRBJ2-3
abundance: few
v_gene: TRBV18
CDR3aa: CASSPLKGGPSTDTQYF
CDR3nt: TGTGCCAGCTCACCCTTAAAAGGGGGCCCAAGCACAGATACGCAGTATTTT

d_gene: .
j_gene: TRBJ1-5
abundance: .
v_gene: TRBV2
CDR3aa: CASTRDNHSNQPQHF
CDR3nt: TGTGCCAGCACCAGGGACAACCATAGCAATCAGCCCCAGCATTTT

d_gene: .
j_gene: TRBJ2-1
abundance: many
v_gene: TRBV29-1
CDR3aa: CSVESLADEQFF
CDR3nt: TGCAGCGTTGAAAGCTTGGCCGATGAGCAGTTCTTC

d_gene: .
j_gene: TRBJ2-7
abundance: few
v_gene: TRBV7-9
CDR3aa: CASSPNLLYEQYF
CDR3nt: TGTGCCAGCAGCCCCAACCTACTCTACGAGCAGTACTTC

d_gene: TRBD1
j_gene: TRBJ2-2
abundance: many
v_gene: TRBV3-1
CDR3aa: CASRNRQGYTGELFF
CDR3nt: TGTGCCAGCAGAAATCGACAGGGGTACACCGGGGAGCTGTTTTTT

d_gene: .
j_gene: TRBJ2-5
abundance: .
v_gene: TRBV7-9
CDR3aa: CASSPGGLQETQYF
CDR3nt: TGTGCCAGCAGCCCCGGAGGACTTCAAGAGACCCAGTACTTC

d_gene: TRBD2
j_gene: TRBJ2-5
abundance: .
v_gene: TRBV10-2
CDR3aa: CASSHSGSQTQYF
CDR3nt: TGCGCCAGCAGTCATAGCGGGAGCCAGACCCAGTACTTC

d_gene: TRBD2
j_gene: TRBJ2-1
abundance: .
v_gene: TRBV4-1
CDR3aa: CASSAIGGGRNEQFF
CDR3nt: TGCGCCAGCAGCGCGATCGGGGGAGGGCGGAATGAGCAGTTCTTC

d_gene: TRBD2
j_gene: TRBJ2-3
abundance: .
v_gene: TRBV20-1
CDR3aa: CSAPGEAGGGTDTQYF
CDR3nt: TGCAGTGCCCCCGGCGAAGCGGGAGGGGGCACAGATACGCAGTATTTT

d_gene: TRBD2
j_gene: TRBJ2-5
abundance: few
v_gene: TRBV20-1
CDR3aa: CSTLLAGETQYF
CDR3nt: TGCAGTACCCTACTAGCGGGAGAGACCCAGTACTTC

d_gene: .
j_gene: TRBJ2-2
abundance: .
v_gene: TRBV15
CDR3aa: CATVALTGELFF
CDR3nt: TGTGCCACCGTGGCCCTGACCGGGGAGCTGTTTTTT

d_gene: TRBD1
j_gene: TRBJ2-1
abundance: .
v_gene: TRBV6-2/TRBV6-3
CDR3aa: CASSYRDRINEQFF
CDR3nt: TGTGCCAGCAGTTACCGGGACAGGATTAATGAGCAGTTCTTC

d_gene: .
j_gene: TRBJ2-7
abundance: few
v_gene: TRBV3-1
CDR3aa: CASSQGAGGFSYEQYF
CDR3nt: TGTGCCAGCAGCCAAGGGGCAGGGGGGTTTTCCTACGAGCAGTACTTC

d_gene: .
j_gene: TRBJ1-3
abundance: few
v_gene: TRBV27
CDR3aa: CASSLRDPGEESGNTIYF
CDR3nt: TGTGCCAGCAGTTTACGGGACCCAGGCGAGGAGTCTGGAAACACCATATATTTT

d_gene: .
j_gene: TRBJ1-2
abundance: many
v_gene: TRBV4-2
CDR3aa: CASSQRDTLNYGYTF
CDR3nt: TGTGCCAGCAGCCAACGGGACACCCTTAACTATGGCTACACCTTC

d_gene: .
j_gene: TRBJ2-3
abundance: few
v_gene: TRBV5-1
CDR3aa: CASSLDLGPADTQYF
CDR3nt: TGCGCCAGCAGCTTGGATTTGGGTCCGGCAGATACGCAGTATTTT

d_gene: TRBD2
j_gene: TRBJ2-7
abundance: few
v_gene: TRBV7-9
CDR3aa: CASSLFAGGMDEQYF
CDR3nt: TGTGCCAGCAGCTTATTTGCGGGAGGTATGGACGAGCAGTACTTC

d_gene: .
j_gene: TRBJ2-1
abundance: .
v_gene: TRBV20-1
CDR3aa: CSAATGQHSGLEQFF
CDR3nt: TGCAGTGCTGCAACGGGACAACATTCGGGGCTTGAGCAGTTCTTC

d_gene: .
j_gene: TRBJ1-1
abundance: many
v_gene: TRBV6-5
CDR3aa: CASSYSIGGYTEAFF
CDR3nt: TGTGCCAGCAGTTACTCGATCGGGGGCTATACTGAAGCTTTCTTT

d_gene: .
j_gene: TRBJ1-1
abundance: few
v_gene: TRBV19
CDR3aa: CASSISSGAEAFF
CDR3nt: TGTGCCAGTAGTATCTCTTCGGGTGCTGAAGCTTTCTTT

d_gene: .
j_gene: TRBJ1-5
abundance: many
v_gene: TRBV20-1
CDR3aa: CSAREEGWQPQHF
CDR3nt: TGCAGTGCTAGAGAGGAGGGGTGGCAGCCCCAGCATTTT

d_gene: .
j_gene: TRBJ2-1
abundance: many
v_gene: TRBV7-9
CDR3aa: CASSRDLHNEQFF
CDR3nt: TGTGCCAGCAGCCGGGACTTACACAATGAGCAGTTCTTC

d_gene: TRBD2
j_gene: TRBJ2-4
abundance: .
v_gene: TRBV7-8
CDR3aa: CASSSPPASGSRNIQYF
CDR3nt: TGTGCCAGCAGCTCCCCCCCGGCTAGCGGGAGTCGAAACATTCAGTACTTC

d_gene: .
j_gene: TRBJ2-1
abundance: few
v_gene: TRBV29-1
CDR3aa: CSVVLGHNEQFF
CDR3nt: TGCAGCGTTGTACTCGGGCACAATGAGCAGTTCTTC

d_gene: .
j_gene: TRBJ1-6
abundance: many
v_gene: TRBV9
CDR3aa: CASSAGGAGGSPLHF
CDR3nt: TGTGCCAGCAGCGCCGGGGGCGCGGGAGGTTCACCCCTCCACTTT

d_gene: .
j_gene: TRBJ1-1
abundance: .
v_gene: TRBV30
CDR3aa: CAWEWEVNTEAFF
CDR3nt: TGTGCGTGGGAATGGGAGGTGAACACTGAAGCTTTCTTT

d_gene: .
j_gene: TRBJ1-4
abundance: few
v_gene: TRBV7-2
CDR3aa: CASSTQGEKLFF
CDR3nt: TGTGCCAGCAGTACCCAAGGGGAAAAACTGTTTTTT

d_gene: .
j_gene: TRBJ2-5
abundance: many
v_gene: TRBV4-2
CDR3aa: CASSQGEGLLYQETQYF
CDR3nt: TGTGCCAGCAGCCAAGGGGAAGGACTCCTGTACCAAGAGACCCAGTACTTC

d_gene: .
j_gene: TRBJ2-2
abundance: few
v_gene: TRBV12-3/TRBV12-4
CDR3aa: CASSLYMSGTGELFF
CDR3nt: TGTGCCAGCAGTTTATATATGTCGGGCACCGGGGAGCTGTTTTTT

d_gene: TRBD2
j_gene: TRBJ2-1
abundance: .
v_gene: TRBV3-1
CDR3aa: CASSRLSGRPYNEQFF
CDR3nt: TGTGCCAGCAGCCGACTGAGCGGGAGGCCCTACAATGAGCAGTTCTTC